The T cell receptor beta chain under discussion was sequenced for a study of cytomegalovirus exposure and HLA in healthy donors. Notes on the study in general: The authors enumerated 150 to 200 TCR beta chains as linked to cytomegalovirus. For most TCR beta V segments, an earlier analysis put the productive rate at about 87% or about 30% of the time.

The CDR3 is 13 amino acids. The germline CDR1 and CDR2 sequences are SQVTM and ANQGSEA. Trimming shortened V by 4 bases and J by 6 bases, and 15 bases separated the two germline ends. For this clone: Its antigen is still unknown.

Both 60 Vbeta primers and 13 Jbeta primers went into the PCR. Repertoires were generated with immunoSEQ multiplex PCR, while TCRdb's copy carries only in-frame clones and drops some. Here the sample spans 90,000 to 100,000 clones, 70% to 80% being singletons. This clonotype originated in a man in his 60s in good health and CMV-seropositive. The sample comprised PBMCs. This rearrangement joins TRBV29-1 to TRBJ1-2, with a weak D call TRBD1 (5 bases). The CDR3 coding sequence is TGCAGCGTTGGTAGAAGGGGCGCAAATGGCTACACCTTC. Amino acids: CSVGRRGANGYTF.